This record looks at one T cell receptor (beta chain) sequence and its context. Its antigen is unknown. An end of the junction differs from the germline gene, which may be a read error. The sample comes from a study of T cell repertoires in cytomegalovirus infection. TCRdb recomputed calls from the reads with MiXCR, one row per CDR3 protein. The table has around 100,000 distinct CDR3 sequences, under 55% seen once. The CDR3 is 14 residues long. Germline CDR1 LNHNV, CDR2 YYDKDF (reference sequence). The sequenced sample was CD8+ T cells from cultured PBMCs, obtained from culture after CMV antigen stimulation. This TCR was sampled from a human donor in good health (CMV status not recorded). Some clones in this sample may be carry-over from other donors' samples. The gene calls are TRBV15 and TRBJ2-5; 7 bases are a match to TRBD1. This CDR3 is CATSRDRAQETQYF. The CDR3 nucleotides read TGTGCCACCAGCCGAGACAGGGCCCAAGAGACCCAGTACTTC.